The count of the clone carrying this TCR beta chain is one. This sample was included in a study of Graves' ophthalmopathy and Graves' hyperthyroidism. The TCR beta CDR3 regions underwent amplification from RNA transcripts. Second-round multiplex PCR came after first-round RT-PCR with HTBI primers. TCRdb re-analysed the multiplex PCR reads in MiXCR, keeping a single row per CDR3 protein. Altogether approximately 700,000 distinct CDR3 sequences are present, over 40% being singletons, with the ten largest covering about 3.3%. This CDR3 spans 16 amino acids. Germline CDR1 and CDR2: SGHKS and YYEKEE (reference sequence). Trimming took off 4 bases at V and 2 bases at J, with 17 bases between the two ends.

The sample was peripheral blood. The chain joins TRBV5-5 to TRBJ2-3; D perhaps matches TRBD2 (6 bases). This sequence was found in an adult man with Graves' ophthalmopathy. CDR3 nucleotide sequence: TGTGCCAGCAGCCCAGCTCGGGGGTCACCCACAGATACGCAGTATTTT. It codes for CASSPARGSPTDTQYF. The complete variable domain, with remaining parts taken from reference TRBV5-5 and TRBJ2-3, reads DAGVTQSPTHLIKTRGQQVTLRCSPISGHKSVSWYQQVLGQGPQFIFQYYEKEERGRGNFPDRFSARQFPNYSSELNVNALLLGDSALYLCASSPARGSPTDTQYFGPGTRLTVL.